A single sample is the source of the 29 T cell receptor beta chains below, sequenced in a study of beta chain features in type 1 diabetes. Expressed TCRB transcripts were sequenced, since all the RNA that had been isolated was reverse transcribed. Here immunoSEQ multiplex PCR was the method, and the copy in TCRdb shows in-frame clones only, minus some. The data show almost 350,000 clones, approximately 8% seen once. Sequencing was carried out using central memory CD4+ T cells from blood. These receptor sequences come from a woman younger than 35 in good health.

The sample holds a few counts of this clone. Other DNA sequences in the same sample also yield this CDR3. V and J are TRBV18 and TRBJ2-7; TRBD2 matches 8 bases. J was trimmed by 3 bases and V by 3 bases; bases with no gene match: 4. Germline lookup yields CDR1 KGHSH and CDR2 LQKENI. CDR3 length: 14 amino acids. CDR3: CASSPSSGRYEQYF. CDR3 bases: TGTGCCAGCTCACCTTCTAGCGGGCGCTACGAGCAGTACTTC.

Notes on this clone: One junction end disagrees with the germline gene, perhaps due to a read error. The chain has TRBV9 and TRBJ2-7; the D call may be TRBD1 or TRBD2 (5 bases each). This CDR3 is 12 amino acids long. Germline loops: CDR1 SGDLS, CDR2 YYNGEE. The CDR3 DNA reads as TGTGCCAGCAGCGCGCCGGGACGACTTCCAACTTTC. Its protein product is CASSAPGRLPTF.

The chain is built from TRBV5-1 and TRBJ2-2; 9 positions agree with TRBD1. V dropped 6 bases and J dropped 6; count of bases not matched to a gene: 9. The CDR3 is 15 residues long. Germline lookup yields CDR1 SGHRS and CDR2 YFSETQ. The CDR3 reads CASTPRTGDPGELFF. CDR3 nucleotide sequence: TGCGCCAGCACCCCAAGGACAGGGGACCCCGGGGAGCTGTTTTTT.

At least ten counts were recorded for this clone. V and J are TRBV28 and TRBJ2-2; 7 positions match TRBD1. The CDR3 totals 15 residues. Trimming took 6 bases from V and 6 from J; bases not matched to a gene: 10. From germline, CDR1 is MDHEN and CDR2 SYDVKM. CDR3 nucleotides: TGTGCCAGCAGCCCAGGACAGGTTTACCCCGGGGAGCTGTTTTTT. Translated: CASSPGQVYPGELFF.

Here the CDR3 reads CASSWTGNPNYGYTF. The CDR3 DNA follows: TGTGCCAGCAGCTGGACCGGGAACCCTAACTATGGCTACACCTTC. The chain couples TRBV7-2 to TRBJ1-2; the D is unclear. Germline V lookup: CDR1 SGHTA, CDR2 FQGNSA. The CDR3 extends over 15 amino acids. V was cut by 4 bases and J by 0 bases, with 12 bases left in between.

Only a few counts were recorded for this clone. The V call is TRBV4-3, the J call TRBJ2-1, with TRBD2 identical over 10 bases. CDR3 length: 15 amino acids. The V segment lost 1 base and the J segment 9 bases; nucleotides outside the gene matches: 6. Germline CDR1 is LGHNA and CDR2 is YSLEER. CDR3 bases: TGCGCCAGCAGCCAAGTGGCTAGCGGGAGCGTTGAGCAGTTCTTC. Residues: CASSQVASGSVEQFF.

This rearrangement joins TRBV7-8 to TRBJ2-5; TRBD1 is a possible D gene (6 bases). Trimming cost V 5 bases and J 9 bases, with 16 bases left between them. This CDR3 is built from 13 residues. CDR1 and CDR2 (germline): SGHVS, FQNEAQ. The CDR3 reads CASSPGRDMPQYF. As DNA, the CDR3 is TGTGCCAGCAGCCCCGGACGGGACATGCCCCAGTACTTC. The complete variable domain, with remaining parts taken from reference TRBV7-8 and TRBJ2-5, reads GAGVSQSPRYKVAKRGQDVALRCDPISGHVSLFWYQQALGQGPEFLTYFQNEAQLDKSGLPSDRFFAERPEGSVSTLKIQRTQQEDSAVYLCASSPGRDMPQYFGPGTRLLVL.

In this sample, this clone turned up many times. This chain connects TRBV28 to TRBJ2-3, with TRBD2 as a possible D gene (6 bases). This CDR3 has 15 residues. Germline-derived CDR1 and CDR2 are MDHEN and SYDVKM. V lost 4 bases, J lost 1 base, and 12 bases lay in between. In DNA, the CDR3 is TGTGCCAGCAGTTCTGGGGCTAGCGGCACAGATACGCAGTATTTT. It is translated as CASSSGASGTDTQYF.

This rearrangement joins TRBV9 to TRBJ1-1; no clear D gene. CDR3 length equals 13 residues. V was pared by 2 bases and J by 0 bases, with 5 bases between. CDR1 and CDR2 (germline): SGDLS, YYNGEE. CDR3 DNA: TGTGCCAGCAGCGTTGAGATGAACACTGAAGCTTTCTTT. Protein product: CASSVEMNTEAFF.

Many counts were recorded for this clone. CDR3 sequence (DNA): TGTGCCAGCAGTGAAGCGCGACAGCCCCAGCATTTT. Protein: CASSEARQPQHF. The chain joins TRBV2 to TRBJ1-5, with D unclear. Germline lookup yields CDR1 SNHLY and CDR2 FYNNEI. This CDR3 is built from 12 residues. Trimming stripped 0 bases from V and 7 bases from J, with 4 bases between.

There are a few counts of this clone. J is TRBJ2-1 and V is TRBV7-3, with D possibly being TRBD2 (6 bases). Per germline, CDR1 SGHTA and CDR2 FQGTGA. This CDR3 is 15 amino acids long. Trimming took off 5 bases at V and 7 bases at J, with 18 bases between the two ends. CDR3 in amino acids: CASSRDGGTRNEQFF. The CDR3 DNA sequence: TGTGCCAGCAGCCGGGACGGGGGTACGAGGAATGAGCAGTTCTTC.

This clone was found a few times. V is TRBV7-2 and J is TRBJ2-1; TRBD2 matches 8 bases. Trimming cost V 2 bases and J 0 bases; bases outside gene matches: 3. Germline CDR1 reads SGHTA; CDR2 reads FQGNSA. The CDR3 is made up of 16 amino acids. CDR3 bases: TGTGCCAGCAGCTTAAGCGGGAGCGTCTCCTACAATGAGCAGTTCTTC. Translation gives CASSLSGSVSYNEQFF.

This clone has just a few counts. This chain links TRBV28 with TRBJ2-7; D uncertain. V was cut by 5 bases and J by 3 bases, with 17 bases left in between. Germline V gene sequence: CDR1 MDHEN, CDR2 SYDVKM. The CDR3 is 15 residues long. The DNA of the CDR3 is TGTGCCAGCAGTCCCTCAGGCCCTTTACGCTACGAGCAGTACTTC. As protein: CASSPSGPLRYEQYF.

V and J are TRBV19 and TRBJ2-3; TRBD2 agrees at 7 bases. V lost 7 bases, J lost 3 bases, and 4 bases stayed unmatched. Germline CDR1 LNHDA, CDR2 SQIVND (reference sequence). The CDR3 spans 13 residues. This CDR3 reads CASTLGGTDTQYF. The CDR3 DNA reads TGTGCCAGTACCCTCGGGGGGACAGATACGCAGTATTTT.

This clone has just a few counts. The rearrangement links TRBV10-2 to TRBJ2-7; TRBD2 matches 7 bases. Germline V gene lookup returns CDR1 WSHSY and CDR2 SAAADI. The CDR3 length is 15 residues. The V segment lost 3 bases and the J segment 2 bases; nucleotides outside the gene matches: 7. This CDR3 is CASSDPPSGAYEQYF. The CDR3 DNA sequence: TGCGCCAGCAGTGATCCGCCTAGCGGAGCCTACGAGCAGTACTTC.

A word on this clone: This clone may be a read error of a much larger clone one base away. The CDR3 sequence is CASSRDKNTEAFF. DNA of the CDR3: TGTGCCAGCAGCCGCGACAAGAACACTGAAGCTTTCTTT. The rearrangement links TRBV11-2 to TRBJ1-1, with D unresolved. CDR3 length equals 13 residues. Germline CDR1 SGHAT, CDR2 FQNNGV. The V and J ends lost 5 bases and 1 base respectively, with 8 bases between them.

This rearrangement joins TRBV6-5 to TRBJ1-5; D not resolved. The CDR3 consists of 14 residues. Germline V lookup: CDR1 MNHEY, CDR2 SVGAGI. V lost 4 bases, J lost 0 bases, and 7 bases lay in between. CDR3 in amino acids: CASSWRYSNQPQHF. The CDR3 DNA is TGTGCCAGCAGTTGGCGGTATAGCAATCAGCCCCAGCATTTT.

The chain couples TRBV13 to TRBJ1-2, with D uncertain. Germline-derived CDR1 and CDR2 are PRHDT and FYEKMQ (reference sequence). This CDR3 has 12 residues. V was clipped by 3 bases and J by 4 bases, with 6 bases between them. The CDR3 region is CASSLASYGYTF. The CDR3 nucleotides read TGTGCCAGCAGCTTGGCCAGCTATGGCTACACCTTC.

The table lists this clone with many counts. The genes are TRBV11-1 and TRBJ1-1, with D unresolved. CDR3 length: 14 residues. The V gene's germline CDR1 is SGHAT and CDR2 FQDESV (reference sequence). Trimming removed 8 bases from V and 1 base from J, with 14 bases in between. CDR3 coding DNA: TGTGCCAGCGGATCACAGACCGGGAACACTGAAGCTTTCTTT. Amino acid sequence: CASGSQTGNTEAFF.

V usage is TRBV20-1 and J usage is TRBJ1-2; no clear D gene. Germline V gene sequence: CDR1 DFQATT, CDR2 SNEGSKA (reference sequence). The CDR3 sequence is 8 residues long. Trimming removed 7 bases at V and 8 bases at J, with 5 bases between. The CDR3 nucleotides are TGCAGTGACGACGGCTACACCTTC. Protein product: CSDDGYTF.

This clone occurred a few times. The chain recombines TRBV7-2 with TRBJ1-2; a weak D match, TRBD1 (5 bases). The CDR3 contains 14 residues. Germline assignment: CDR1 SGHTA and CDR2 FQGNSA. Trimming took off 1 base at V and 1 base at J, with 7 bases between the two ends. The CDR3 region is CASSLGGDNYGYTF. DNA for the CDR3: TGTGCCAGCAGCTTAGGAGGGGATAACTATGGCTACACCTTC.

In this sample, this clone turned up a few times. CDR3: CASSEFQHNEKLFF. DNA of the CDR3: TGTGCCAGCAGTGAGTTTCAGCATAATGAAAAACTGTTTTTT. The chain recombines TRBV2 with TRBJ1-4, with D unclear. This CDR3 is 14 amino acids long. The germline CDR1 and CDR2 sequences are SNHLY and FYNNEI. Trimming pared 3 bases from V and 4 bases from J, leaving 9 bases between.

The rearrangement joins TRBV27 to TRBJ2-7; TRBD2 agrees at 8 bases. Germline assignment: CDR1 MNHEY and CDR2 SMNVEV (reference sequence). The CDR3 contains 15 residues. J was trimmed by 2 bases and V by 3 bases; bases with no gene match: 6. The CDR3 region is CASSFRGLAAYEQYF. As DNA, the CDR3 is TGTGCCAGCAGTTTCCGTGGACTAGCCGCCTACGAGCAGTACTTC.

The chain uses TRBV7-2 and TRBJ1-1; D is perhaps TRBD1 (5 bases). The germline V and J ends were trimmed by 2 bases and 3 bases, with 13 bases remaining between them. The CDR3 length is 15 residues. From germline, CDR1 is SGHTA and CDR2 FQGNSA. CDR3 residues: CASSLRPWGDTEAFF. CDR3 DNA: TGTGCCAGCAGCTTACGCCCCTGGGGGGACACTGAAGCTTTCTTT. Looking up the rest from reference TRBV7-2 and TRBJ1-1 gives the full variable domain: GAGVSQSPSNKVTEKGKDVELRCDPISGHTALYWYRQSLGQGLEFLIYFQGNSAPDKSGLPSDRFSAERTGGSVSTLTIQRTQQEDSAVYLCASSLRPWGDTEAFFGQGTRLTVV.

The chain links TRBV5-1 to TRBJ2-7, with D perhaps assigned TRBD1 or TRBD2 (5 bases each). Trimming removed 0 bases at V and 6 bases at J, with 10 bases between. This CDR3 has 13 amino acids. Germline CDR1 reads SGHRS; CDR2 reads YFSETQ. The CDR3 DNA follows: TGCGCCAGCAGCTTGGCGGGGCTCTTCGAGCAGTACTTC. This sequence encodes CASSLAGLFEQYF. The variable domain in full, completed from reference TRBV5-1 and TRBJ2-7, reads KAGVTQTPRYLIKTRGQQVTLSCSPISGHRSVSWYQQTPGQGLQFLFEYFSETQRNKGNFPGRFSGRQFSNSRSEMNVSTLELGDSALYLCASSLAGLFEQYFGPGTRLTVT.

There are a few counts of this clone. This chain joins TRBV6-6 and TRBJ2-7; D unresolved. Germline CDR1 is MNHNY and CDR2 is SVGAGI (reference sequence). The V and J ends lost 5 bases and 9 bases respectively, with 20 bases between them. The CDR3 has 14 amino acids. The CDR3 coding sequence is TGTGCCAGCAGTACACACCAGAACCAAGCCGGGCAGTACTTC. It encodes CASSTHQNQAGQYF.

V and J are TRBV5-1 and TRBJ2-3, with D hard to call. CDR1 is SGHRS, CDR2 YFSETQ, per germline. This CDR3 region has 12 residues. Trimming pared 0 bases from V and 13 bases from J, leaving 12 bases between. The CDR3 spells CASSLERPPKYF. In nucleotides, the CDR3 is TGCGCCAGCAGCTTGGAAAGGCCGCCTAAGTATTTT.

The rearrangement uses TRBV28 and TRBJ2-7; 7 bases map to TRBD1. After removal of 2 bases from V and 3 bases from J, the junction contained 4 bases not matched to a gene. Germline CDR1 reads MDHEN; CDR2 reads SYDVKM. This CDR3 has 14 amino acids. The CDR3 bases are TGTGCCAGCAGTTTAAGGGGGCCTGGCTACGAGCAGTACTTC. It yields the protein CASSLRGPGYEQYF.

The gene calls are TRBV21-1 and TRBJ1-1. TRBV21-1 is a recognized pseudogene. The CDR3 is 17 residues long. The CDR3 DNA is TGTGCCAGCAGCCCCAAGAGGCGGAGGCGCATGAACACTGAAGCTTTCTTT. Translation: CASSPKRRRRMNTEAFF.